Listed below are T cell receptor beta chains from one sample, sequenced in a study of shared clonotypes between healthy human individuals. The table came from immunoSEQ multiplex PCR; TCRdb's copy has only in-frame clones and leaves some out. The sample records about 2.1 million clones, about 92% being singletons. The source material was naive CD8+ T cells from PBMCs. These receptors originate from a man aged 18 to 29 in good health. Some clones in this sample may be carry-over from other donors' samples. The CDR3 runs from the conserved cysteine through the conserved F or W. A D gene is named only where the DNA matches it firmly. Some rows mark clone size as missing; the rest say once, few, many or name a class of expanded clone.

>-|-|TRBJ2-5|TRBV25-1
CASSVRGGQETQYF
>-|-|TRBJ1-4|TRBV13
CASSVRGRAVNEKLFF
>TRBD1|-|TRBJ1-3|TRBV25-1
CASSLQGAFGNTIYF
>-|-|TRBJ1-2|TRBV5-6
CASSWDTNYGYTF
>TRBD2|-|TRBJ2-3|TRBV7-2
CASSYWAGVTTDTQYF
>-|-|TRBJ1-1|TRBV27
CASSNRVNTEAFF
>TRBD2|-|TRBJ2-5|TRBV4-2
CASSRGLAGGETQYF
>-|-|TRBJ2-6|TRBV29-1
CSVEFAEPNSGANVLTF
>TRBD1|once|TRBJ1-5|TRBV30
CAWSHRGSNQPQHF
>-|-|TRBJ2-7|TRBV27
CASSLGWNSYEQYF
>-|-|TRBJ2-3|TRBV19
CASSADSTDTQYF
>TRBD2|once|TRBJ2-1|TRBV18
CASSPPGIAGIYNEQFF
>-|-|TRBJ1-2|TRBV29-1
CSVRTTFWDYGYTF
>-|once|TRBJ2-5|TRBV28
CASSLRAGRETQYF
>-|-|TRBJ1-1|TRBV27
CASSLFGQREAFF
>-|-|TRBJ2-7|TRBV14
CASSPWDSNYEQYF
>-|-|TRBJ2-7|TRBV9
CASGVASFDEQYF
>-|few|TRBJ2-7|TRBV13
CASSFPTREQYF